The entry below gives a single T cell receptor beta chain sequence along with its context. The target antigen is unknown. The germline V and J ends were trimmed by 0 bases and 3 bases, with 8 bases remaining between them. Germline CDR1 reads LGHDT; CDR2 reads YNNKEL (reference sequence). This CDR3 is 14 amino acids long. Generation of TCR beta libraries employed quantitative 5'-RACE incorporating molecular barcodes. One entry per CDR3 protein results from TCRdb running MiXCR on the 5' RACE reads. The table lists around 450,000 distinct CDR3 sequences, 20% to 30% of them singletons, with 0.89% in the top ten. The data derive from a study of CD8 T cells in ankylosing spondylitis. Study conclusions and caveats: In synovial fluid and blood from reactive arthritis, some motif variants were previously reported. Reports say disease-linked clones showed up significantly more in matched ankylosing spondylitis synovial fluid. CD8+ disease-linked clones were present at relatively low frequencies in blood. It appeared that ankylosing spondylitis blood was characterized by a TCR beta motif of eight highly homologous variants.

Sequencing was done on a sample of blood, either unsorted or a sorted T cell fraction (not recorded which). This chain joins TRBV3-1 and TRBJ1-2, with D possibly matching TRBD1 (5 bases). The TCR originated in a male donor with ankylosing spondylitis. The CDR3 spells CASSQDGGDYGYTF. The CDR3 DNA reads TGTGCCAGCAGCCAAGATGGGGGTGACTATGGCTACACCTTC.